Listed below are T cell receptor beta chains from one sample, sequenced in a study of T-cell reconstitution after alpha-beta-depleted transplantation in children. TCRdb called the PCR reads again in MiXCR, with one record for every CDR3 protein. The sample records about 510,000 distinct CDR3 sequences, over 10% being singletons. Sequenced material: PBMCs, mostly from graft donor cells, taken 180 days after TCRalphabeta/CD19-depleted stem cell transplant. The receptors were gathered from a female patient aged 2-10 years who had a stem cell transplant for aplastic anemia, so the T cells may come from the graft donor. The CDR3 runs from the conserved cysteine through the conserved F or W. Each record gives: J gene, V gene, clone size, D gene, CDR3 DNA, CDR3 protein. The D gene is left open where the match is weak. The size of a clone is reported for some rows only, either as once, few or many, or as a class for expanded clones.

j_gene: TRBJ2-7; v_gene: TRBV5-1; abundance: many; d_gene: .; CDR3nt: TGCGCCAGCAGCCTGCTGACAGGGAGGACCTACGAGCAGTACTTC; CDR3aa: CASSLLTGRTYEQYF
j_gene: TRBJ2-3; v_gene: TRBV20-1; abundance: .; d_gene: TRBD2; CDR3nt: TGCAGTGCAGCAGCTCCCTCGGGGGGTACGCAGTATTTT; CDR3aa: CSAAAPSGGTQYF
j_gene: TRBJ1-1; v_gene: TRBV20-1; abundance: .; d_gene: .; CDR3nt: TGCAGTGCTAATCCGGTAGGGGTGGTTTTGAACACTGAAGCTTTCTTT; CDR3aa: CSANPVGVVLNTEAFF
j_gene: TRBJ2-7; v_gene: TRBV9; abundance: few; d_gene: .; CDR3nt: TGTGCCAGCAGCGTAGCGGACAGAGGGACACCGCCCGAGCAGTACTTC; CDR3aa: CASSVADRGTPPEQYF
j_gene: TRBJ2-3; v_gene: TRBV5-6; abundance: many; d_gene: .; CDR3nt: TGTGCCAGCAGCGTAGGAGACACAGATACGCAGTATTTT; CDR3aa: CASSVGDTDTQYF
j_gene: TRBJ2-5; v_gene: TRBV12-3/TRBV12-4; abundance: .; d_gene: .; CDR3nt: TGTGCCAGCGGTGCCCCGGGACACCGAGAGACCCAGTACTTC; CDR3aa: CASGAPGHRETQYF
j_gene: TRBJ2-5; v_gene: TRBV4-3; abundance: .; d_gene: .; CDR3nt: TGCGCCAGCAGCCAAGAAAAGAGTGCAGAGACCCAGTACTTC; CDR3aa: CASSQEKSAETQYF
j_gene: TRBJ2-3; v_gene: TRBV4-3; abundance: .; d_gene: .; CDR3nt: TGCGCCAGCAGCCAAGTAAACAGTAACACAGATACGCAGTATTTT; CDR3aa: CASSQVNSNTDTQYF
j_gene: TRBJ2-1; v_gene: TRBV4-1; abundance: few; d_gene: .; CDR3nt: TGCGCCAGCAGCCAAGACAGGGGCAGGGAGGGGGATGAGCAGTTCTTC; CDR3aa: CASSQDRGREGDEQFF
j_gene: TRBJ1-1; v_gene: TRBV3-1; abundance: many; d_gene: .; CDR3nt: TGTGCCAGCAGCCGACAGCGAAACACTGAAGCTTTCTTT; CDR3aa: CASSRQRNTEAFF
j_gene: TRBJ1-5; v_gene: TRBV27; abundance: many; d_gene: TRBD1; CDR3nt: TGTGCCAGCAGTTTCAACAGGGGGAGCAATCAGCCCCAGCATTTT; CDR3aa: CASSFNRGSNQPQHF
j_gene: TRBJ1-1; v_gene: TRBV11-2; abundance: many; d_gene: .; CDR3nt: TGTGCCAGCAGCTTATTTCGGAACACTGAAGCTTTCTTT; CDR3aa: CASSLFRNTEAFF
j_gene: TRBJ2-3; v_gene: TRBV19; abundance: few; d_gene: .; CDR3nt: TGTGCCAGTAGTCAGGACGGAGCCGGGCCCTCCATTGTAGATACGCAGTATTTT; CDR3aa: CASSQDGAGPSIVDTQYF
j_gene: TRBJ2-2; v_gene: TRBV27; abundance: many; d_gene: TRBD1; CDR3nt: TGTGCCAGCAGTTTAAACAGGGGGTCCGGGGAGCTGTTTTTT; CDR3aa: CASSLNRGSGELFF
j_gene: TRBJ2-1; v_gene: TRBV7-9; abundance: .; d_gene: TRBD2; CDR3nt: TGTGCCAGCAGCTTAGCGGGCGGGAGGGCCGCCAATGAGCAGTTCTTC; CDR3aa: CASSLAGGRAANEQFF
j_gene: TRBJ1-2; v_gene: TRBV14; abundance: few; d_gene: .; CDR3nt: TGTGCCAGCAGCCAATCATTCCAGGGCTCCTATGGCTACACCTTC; CDR3aa: CASSQSFQGSYGYTF
j_gene: TRBJ2-7; v_gene: TRBV6-2/TRBV6-3; abundance: .; d_gene: TRBD1; CDR3nt: TGTGCCAGCAAGGGACAGGGGCTCGACGAGCAGTACTTC; CDR3aa: CASKGQGLDEQYF
j_gene: TRBJ2-3; v_gene: TRBV10-3; abundance: .; d_gene: TRBD2; CDR3nt: TGTGCCATCGCGGGACTAGCGGGAGGAACACCTAGCACAGATACGCAGTATTTT; CDR3aa: CAIAGLAGGTPSTDTQYF
j_gene: TRBJ1-4; v_gene: TRBV12-3/TRBV12-4; abundance: few; d_gene: .; CDR3nt: TGTGCCAGCAGTAGTGACAGGGAAAAACTGTTTTTT; CDR3aa: CASSSDREKLFF
j_gene: TRBJ1-2; v_gene: TRBV27; abundance: few; d_gene: TRBD1; CDR3nt: TGTGCCAGCTGCAAGACAGGGTGCGTTAATGGCTACACCTTC; CDR3aa: CASCKTGCVNGYTF
j_gene: TRBJ2-7; v_gene: TRBV4-2; abundance: .; d_gene: .; CDR3nt: TGTGCCAGCAGCCACAACTCCCTGGCCTCCTACGAGCAGTACTTC; CDR3aa: CASSHNSLASYEQYF
j_gene: TRBJ2-3; v_gene: TRBV9; abundance: .; d_gene: .; CDR3nt: TGTGCCAGCAGCGTAGTATTAGGGAACACAGATACGCAGTATTTT; CDR3aa: CASSVVLGNTDTQYF
j_gene: TRBJ2-5; v_gene: TRBV4-3; abundance: few; d_gene: TRBD2; CDR3nt: TGCGCCAGCAGCCAAGATTGGGGGACTAGCGGGAGAGAGACCCAGTACTTC; CDR3aa: CASSQDWGTSGRETQYF
j_gene: TRBJ2-1; v_gene: TRBV20-1; abundance: .; d_gene: .; CDR3nt: TGCTTGGGTGGACAGGAGCGGGGCAATGAGCAGTTCTTC; CDR3aa: CLGGQERGNEQFF
j_gene: TRBJ1-6; v_gene: TRBV20-1; abundance: .; d_gene: .; CDR3nt: TGCAGTGCCTCACCCCGGAATTCACCCCTCCACTTT; CDR3aa: CSASPRNSPLHF
j_gene: TRBJ1-1; v_gene: TRBV29-1; abundance: .; d_gene: .; CDR3nt: TGCAGCGTTGAACGCGTTGGCACTGAAGCTTTCTTT; CDR3aa: CSVERVGTEAFF
j_gene: TRBJ1-5; v_gene: TRBV4-2; abundance: few; d_gene: .; CDR3nt: TGTGCCAGCAGCCAAGAGGGACGGTACAATCAGCCCCAGCATTTT; CDR3aa: CASSQEGRYNQPQHF
j_gene: TRBJ2-5; v_gene: TRBV7-2; abundance: many; d_gene: .; CDR3nt: TGTGCCAGCAGCTTAGGGGGTAGCCAAGAGACCCAGTACTTC; CDR3aa: CASSLGGSQETQYF
j_gene: TRBJ1-2; v_gene: TRBV5-1; abundance: .; d_gene: TRBD1; CDR3nt: TGCGCCAGCAGCCCGTCCGGGACAGGGATTAACTATGGCTACACCTTC; CDR3aa: CASSPSGTGINYGYTF
j_gene: TRBJ2-3; v_gene: TRBV11-2; abundance: few; d_gene: TRBD2; CDR3nt: TGTGCCAGCAGGCGACTAGCGGGTCGGGACCCCGATATCACAGATACGCAGTATTTT; CDR3aa: CASRRLAGRDPDITDTQYF
j_gene: TRBJ2-4; v_gene: TRBV4-3; abundance: few; d_gene: TRBD2; CDR3nt: TGCGCCAGCAGCCAAGGGGCGGCTAGCGGGAGGGCCTTGGCCAAAAACATTCAGTACTTC; CDR3aa: CASSQGAASGRALAKNIQYF
j_gene: TRBJ2-1; v_gene: TRBV20-1; abundance: .; d_gene: TRBD2; CDR3nt: TGCAGTGCTAAGGGACAGCCCAACGGACTAGCGCGATCCCCCTATGAGCAGTTCTTC; CDR3aa: CSAKGQPNGLARSPYEQFF
j_gene: TRBJ1-2; v_gene: TRBV5-5; abundance: few; d_gene: .; CDR3nt: TGTGCCAGCAGCCCCACCCAAAGTACTTATGGCTACACCTTC; CDR3aa: CASSPTQSTYGYTF
j_gene: TRBJ2-3; v_gene: TRBV12-5; abundance: few; d_gene: TRBD1; CDR3nt: TGTGCTAGTGGTTTGGGTAGGACAGGGTACAACACAGATACGCAGTATTTT; CDR3aa: CASGLGRTGYNTDTQYF
j_gene: TRBJ1-2; v_gene: TRBV7-2; abundance: .; d_gene: .; CDR3nt: TGTGCCAGCAGCTTAGGGTTCATGGGCTACACCTTC; CDR3aa: CASSLGFMGYTF
j_gene: TRBJ2-1; v_gene: TRBV7-6; abundance: .; d_gene: TRBD2; CDR3nt: TGTGCCAGCAGCTTAGCCTTAGGACTAGCGGGCAATGAGCAGTTCTTC; CDR3aa: CASSLALGLAGNEQFF
j_gene: TRBJ2-3; v_gene: TRBV11-2; abundance: few; d_gene: TRBD2; CDR3nt: TGTGCCAGCAGCTTAGACCCCCTAGCGGGAGGGAGAACGCAGTATTTT; CDR3aa: CASSLDPLAGGRTQYF
j_gene: TRBJ2-1; v_gene: TRBV7-2; abundance: few; d_gene: .; CDR3nt: TGTGCCAGCAGCTTAACCGGCGGGTTAACCGACAATGAGCAGTTCTTC; CDR3aa: CASSLTGGLTDNEQFF
j_gene: TRBJ2-7; v_gene: TRBV7-9; abundance: few; d_gene: TRBD2; CDR3nt: TGTGCCAGCAGCTTATGGACTAGCGGGAGAGCGGGCTACGAGCAGTACTTC; CDR3aa: CASSLWTSGRAGYEQYF
j_gene: TRBJ2-1; v_gene: TRBV5-5; abundance: .; d_gene: .; CDR3nt: TGTGCCAGCAGCTTCTCACAGGGAGGGTCCTACAATGAGCAGTTCTTC; CDR3aa: CASSFSQGGSYNEQFF
j_gene: TRBJ1-3; v_gene: TRBV28; abundance: many; d_gene: .; CDR3nt: TGTGCCAGCACCACGACGGGCTCTGGAAACACCATATATTTT; CDR3aa: CASTTTGSGNTIYF
j_gene: TRBJ2-6; v_gene: TRBV20-1; abundance: many; d_gene: TRBD2; CDR3nt: TGCAGTGCTAGAGATACTAGCGGGAGGACCGGGGCCAACGTCCTGACTTTC; CDR3aa: CSARDTSGRTGANVLTF
j_gene: TRBJ2-5; v_gene: TRBV28; abundance: few; d_gene: .; CDR3nt: TGTGCCAGCAGTTTGCGCGGTGGGTCCCAAGAGACCCAGTACTTC; CDR3aa: CASSLRGGSQETQYF
j_gene: TRBJ2-4; v_gene: TRBV27; abundance: .; d_gene: TRBD2; CDR3nt: TGTGCCAGCAGTTTCTGGGGCGGGAGCGCCAAAAACATTCAGTACTTC; CDR3aa: CASSFWGGSAKNIQYF
j_gene: TRBJ2-6; v_gene: TRBV12-3/TRBV12-4; abundance: few; d_gene: .; CDR3nt: TGTGCCAGCAGTTTGCCGGGGGCTATCTCTGGGGCCAACGTCCTGACTTTC; CDR3aa: CASSLPGAISGANVLTF
j_gene: TRBJ2-3; v_gene: TRBV5-4; abundance: few; d_gene: .; CDR3nt: TGTGCCAGCAGCCTACCCAGACAGACGGTCTCAGATACGCAGTATTTT; CDR3aa: CASSLPRQTVSDTQYF
j_gene: TRBJ1-2; v_gene: TRBV5-1; abundance: .; d_gene: TRBD1; CDR3nt: TGCGCCAGCAGCTCCGGGACAGGGGGAAGTAGTGGCTACACCTTC; CDR3aa: CASSSGTGGSSGYTF
j_gene: TRBJ2-7; v_gene: TRBV29-1; abundance: few; d_gene: TRBD1; CDR3nt: TGCAGCGTAGACCTCAGCGGGACAGGGGGGATTAACGAGCAGTACTTC; CDR3aa: CSVDLSGTGGINEQYF
j_gene: TRBJ1-1; v_gene: TRBV20-1; abundance: .; d_gene: .; CDR3nt: TGCAGTGCTAGAGGGGGGGCGTATGTGTGGAACACTGAAGCTTTCTTT; CDR3aa: CSARGGAYVWNTEAFF
j_gene: TRBJ1-2; v_gene: TRBV5-1; abundance: .; d_gene: .; CDR3nt: TGCGCCAGCAGCCCCCCGGGCGGGACCTTCAATGGCTACACCTTC; CDR3aa: CASSPPGGTFNGYTF
j_gene: TRBJ2-1; v_gene: TRBV7-2; abundance: few; d_gene: .; CDR3nt: TGTGCCAGCAGCATACAGGGGAGGGAGCATGAGCAGTTCTTC; CDR3aa: CASSIQGREHEQFF
j_gene: TRBJ1-2; v_gene: TRBV5-8; abundance: .; d_gene: .; CDR3nt: TGTGCCAGCAGCCTACTGGGGCAGGCCCATGGCTACACCTTC; CDR3aa: CASSLLGQAHGYTF